A single sample is the source of the 3 T cell receptor beta chains below, sequenced in a study of shared clonotypes between healthy human individuals. The protocol was immunoSEQ multiplex PCR, while the TCRdb copy is restricted to in-frame clones and leaves out a portion. This sample has fewer than 2.5 million clones; 93% occur once, and the top ten carry roughly 0.39%. Specimen: naive CD4+ T cells from PBMCs. The subset denotes: CD45RA+ positively selected. These receptor sequences come from a young man in good health. Some clones in this sample may be carry-over from other donors' samples.

Note on this clone: An end of the junction does not agree with germline; a read error may underlie this. Other DNA sequences in the sample encode the same CDR3. CDR3 loop: CASSPQGGMNTEAFF. The CDR3 bases are TGTGCCAGCTCCCCACAGGGGGGAATGAACACTGAAGCTTTCTTT. The chain couples TRBV18 to TRBJ1-1; the match to TRBD1 covers 8 bases. This CDR3 is 15 amino acids long. CDR1 and CDR2 (germline): KGHSH, LQKENI.

This chain joins TRBV5-1 and TRBJ2-3; TRBD2 aligns across 10 bases. The germline gives CDR1 SGHRS, CDR2 YFSETQ. The CDR3 covers 19 residues. The ends lost 7 bases at V and 0 bases at J; junction bases unmatched: 17. In nucleotides, the CDR3 is TGCGCCAGCCGCTATAGAGCGCTAGCGGGAGAGGTTAGCACAGATACGCAGTATTTT. Amino acid sequence: CASRYRALAGEVSTDTQYF.

This chain joins TRBV18 and TRBJ2-5, with D perhaps TRBD1 (6 bases). The CDR3 contains 15 residues. CDR1 KGHSH and CDR2 LQKENI come from the germline V gene. The ends were cut back, 1 base at V and 4 bases at J, with 13 bases in the middle. The CDR3 sequence: CASSPRQGLRETQYF. The CDR3 nucleotides read TGTGCCAGCTCACCACGGCAGGGGCTCCGAGAGACCCAGTACTTC.